This TCR beta chain was recorded in a study of blood T cell repertoires in COVID-19. Study at large: Nucleic acid was either cDNA or gDNA, and it came from T cells, B-cell-depleted T cells, or PBMCs.

Under the authors' procedure: Amplification of reference gene primers was used by the study to estimate nucleated cell counts. The data were produced by immunoSEQ multiplex PCR, yet TCRdb's version contains in-frame clones alone and is incomplete. V, J and clone size were drawn from that table, and D and trimming were deduced from the DNA. The sample carries 52,000 or so clones, more than 90% recorded once. Per germline, CDR1 MNHEY and CDR2 SVGAGI. The CDR3 has 13 amino acids. Trimming took off 3 bases at V and 3 bases at J, with 8 bases between the two ends. This clone was detected only once. This sample includes further DNA sequences coding for the same CDR3.

This TCR derives from a woman aged 80 or over with acute or convalescent COVID-19. The V call is TRBV6-5, the J call TRBJ1-1; D call uncertain. Source material: peripheral blood. The CDR3 protein is CASSYNRDTEAFF. In DNA form, the CDR3 reads TGTGCCAGCAGTTATAATCGAGACACTGAAGCTTTCTTT.